Sequencing of this T cell receptor beta chain was carried out in a study of cytomegalovirus exposure and HLA in healthy donors. Findings and caveats of the study: The study listed under 200 cytomegalovirus-associated TCR beta chains. As a later analysis showed, a missense DCLRE1C variant was linked to trimming of TCR beta V- and J-genes. Cytomegalovirus status, reportedly, was diagnosed with high specificity and sensitivity by the classifier. Across HLA loci, a later analysis found differing TCR association rates, with DRB1 most and HLA-C fewest.

The V end was cut by 4 bases, the J end by 6 bases, with 13 bases between. The CDR3 has 14 residues. CDR1 is MGHRA and CDR2 is YSYEKL in the germline V gene. This clone was counted once. Its antigen is as yet unknown. This PCR relied on a set of 60 Vbeta primers and 13 Jbeta primers. The table came from immunoSEQ multiplex PCR; TCRdb's copy has only in-frame clones and leaves some out. The table lists about 59,000 clones, 75% to 90% of them singletons, with 3% to 4.5% in the top ten. The sequenced material came from PBMCs. The sequence was collected from a woman between 40 and 55 years old in good health and CMV-seronegative. This rearrangement joins TRBV4-1 to TRBJ2-1, with a weak D call TRBD2 (6 bases). DNA for the CDR3: TGCGCCAGCAGCCCCCCGACTAGTTCCAATGAGCAGTTCTTC. Amino acids: CASSPPTSSNEQFF.